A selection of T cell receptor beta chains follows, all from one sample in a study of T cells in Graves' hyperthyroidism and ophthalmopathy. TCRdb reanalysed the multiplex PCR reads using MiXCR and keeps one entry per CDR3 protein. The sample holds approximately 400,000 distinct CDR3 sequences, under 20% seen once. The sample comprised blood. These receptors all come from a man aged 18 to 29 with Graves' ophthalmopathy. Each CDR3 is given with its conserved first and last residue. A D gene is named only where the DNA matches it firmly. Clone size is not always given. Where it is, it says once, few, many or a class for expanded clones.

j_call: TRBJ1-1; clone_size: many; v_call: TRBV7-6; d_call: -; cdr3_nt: TGTGCCAGCAGCCCAGACGTTCTGAACACTGAAGCTTTCTTT; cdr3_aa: CASSPDVLNTEAFF
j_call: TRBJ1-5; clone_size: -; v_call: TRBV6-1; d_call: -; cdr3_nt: TGTGCCAGCAGTCAGACCCCAGTGGGCCAGCCCCAGCATTTT; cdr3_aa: CASSQTPVGQPQHF
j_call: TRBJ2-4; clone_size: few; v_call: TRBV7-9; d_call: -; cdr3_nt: TGTGCCAGCAGCTTAGTGTTAGGGATCGCCAAAAACATTCAGTACTTC; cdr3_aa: CASSLVLGIAKNIQYF
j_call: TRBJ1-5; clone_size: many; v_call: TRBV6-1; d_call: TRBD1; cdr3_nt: TGTGCCAGCAGTGGTACAGGGGAGGATCAGCCCCAGCATTTT; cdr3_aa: CASSGTGEDQPQHF
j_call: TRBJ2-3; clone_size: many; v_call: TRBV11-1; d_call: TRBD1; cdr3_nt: TGTGCCAGCAGCTTCCAGGACAGGGTCACAGATACGCAGTATTTT; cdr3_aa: CASSFQDRVTDTQYF
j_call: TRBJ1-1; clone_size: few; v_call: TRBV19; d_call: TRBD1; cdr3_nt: TGTGCCAGTAGTAGGGGGACAGGGGGGTTCACGGACACTGAAGCTTTCTTT; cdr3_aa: CASSRGTGGFTDTEAFF
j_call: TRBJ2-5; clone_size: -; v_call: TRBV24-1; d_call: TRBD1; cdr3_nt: TGTGCCACCAGTGGTACAGGGGGCCGAGCGGAGACCCAGTACTTC; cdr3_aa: CATSGTGGRAETQYF
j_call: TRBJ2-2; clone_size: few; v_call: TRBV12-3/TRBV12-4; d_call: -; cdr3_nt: TGTGCCAGCAGTTCTGGCCGAGAGGTGGGGACCGGGGAGCTGTTTTTT; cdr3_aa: CASSSGREVGTGELFF
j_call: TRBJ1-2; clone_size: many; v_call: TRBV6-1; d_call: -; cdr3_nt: TGTGCCAGCAGTGGGGGGACCTCTTTCACCTTC; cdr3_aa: CASSGGTSFTF
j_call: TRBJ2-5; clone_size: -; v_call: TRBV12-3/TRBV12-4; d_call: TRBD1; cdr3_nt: TGTGCCAGCTGCTCATCAGGGGGCGAGGAGACCCAGTACTTC; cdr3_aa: CASCSSGGEETQYF
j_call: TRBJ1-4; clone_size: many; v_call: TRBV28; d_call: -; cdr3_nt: TGTGCCAGCAGTCCCCCGAGGGGGTCTAATGAAAAACTGTTTTTT; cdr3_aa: CASSPPRGSNEKLFF
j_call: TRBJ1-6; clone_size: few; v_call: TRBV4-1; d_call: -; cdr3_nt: TGCGCCAGCAGCCAAGCGGGGCGGGCCCTCCACTTT; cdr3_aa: CASSQAGRALHF
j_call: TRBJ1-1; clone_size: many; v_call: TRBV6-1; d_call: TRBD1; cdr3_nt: TGTGCCAGCAGTGTGAACCATCAGGGGGCTGACACTGAAGCTTTCTTT; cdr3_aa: CASSVNHQGADTEAFF
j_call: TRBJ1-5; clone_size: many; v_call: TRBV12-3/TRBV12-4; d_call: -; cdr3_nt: TGTGCCAGCAGTCCTGGGGGGGTAATTGGCAATCAGCCCCAGCATTTT; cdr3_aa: CASSPGGVIGNQPQHF
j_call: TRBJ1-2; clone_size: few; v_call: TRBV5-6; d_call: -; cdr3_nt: TGTGCCAGCAGCCAAAAGGGCTACACCTTC; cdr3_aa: CASSQKGYTF
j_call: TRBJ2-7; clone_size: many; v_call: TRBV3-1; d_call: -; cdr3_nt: TGTGCCAGCAGCCCGGCGAGGACTTCTTACGAGCAGTACTTC; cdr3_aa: CASSPARTSYEQYF
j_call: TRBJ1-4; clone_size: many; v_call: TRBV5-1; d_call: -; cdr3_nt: TGCGCCAGCAGCTTGGGTCTATCTAACAGGGCTGGTGAAAAACTGTTTTTT; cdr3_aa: CASSLGLSNRAGEKLFF
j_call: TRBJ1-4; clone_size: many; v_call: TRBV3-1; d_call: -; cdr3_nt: TGTGCCAGCAGCCAAGATCATTCGGCGCGGGAAAAACTGTTTTTT; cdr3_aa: CASSQDHSAREKLFF
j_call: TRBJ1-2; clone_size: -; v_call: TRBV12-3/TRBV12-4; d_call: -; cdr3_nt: TGTGCCGGCAGTTCTGGGGTAGGGGCTAACTATGGCTACACCTTC; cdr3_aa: CAGSSGVGANYGYTF
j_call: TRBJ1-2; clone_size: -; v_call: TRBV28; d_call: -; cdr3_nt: TGTGCCAGCAGGAACAGTAACTATGGCTACACCTTC; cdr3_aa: CASRNSNYGYTF
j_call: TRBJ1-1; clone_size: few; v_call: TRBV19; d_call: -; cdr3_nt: TGTGCCAGTAGTATTTGGGGGCTGAACACTGAAGCTTTCTTT; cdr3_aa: CASSIWGLNTEAFF
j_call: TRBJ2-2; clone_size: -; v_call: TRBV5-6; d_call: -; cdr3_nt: TGTGCCAGCAGCTTTCTGCGGGACACCGGGGAGCTGTTTTTT; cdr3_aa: CASSFLRDTGELFF
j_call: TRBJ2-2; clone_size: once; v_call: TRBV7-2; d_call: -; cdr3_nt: TGTGCCAGCAGTCCCCCGGCTAGCGGGGAGCTGTTTTTT; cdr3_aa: CASSPPASGELFF
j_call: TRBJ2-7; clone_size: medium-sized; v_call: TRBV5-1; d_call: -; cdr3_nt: TGCGCCAGCAGCTTGACCGGGACGGCCTACGAGCAGTACTTC; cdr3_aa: CASSLTGTAYEQYF
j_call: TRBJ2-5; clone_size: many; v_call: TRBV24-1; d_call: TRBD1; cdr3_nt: TGTGCCACCAGTGACCGCGGGACAGGTTCAGAGACCCAGTACTTC; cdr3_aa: CATSDRGTGSETQYF
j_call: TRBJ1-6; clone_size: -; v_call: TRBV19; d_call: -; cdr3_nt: TGTGCCAGTAGTGATATGGCGGGGCCGAGTTCACCCCTCCACTTT; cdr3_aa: CASSDMAGPSSPLHF
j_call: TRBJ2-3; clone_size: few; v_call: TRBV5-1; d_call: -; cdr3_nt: TGCGCCAGCGGCTTGGCCGAGGCACCAAGAGATACGCAGTATTTT; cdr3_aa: CASGLAEAPRDTQYF
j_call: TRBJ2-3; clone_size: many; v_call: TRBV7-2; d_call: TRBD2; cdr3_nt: TGTGCCAGCAGCGCCTGGACTAGCGGGGGCTTCACAGATACGCAGTATTTT; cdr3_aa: CASSAWTSGGFTDTQYF
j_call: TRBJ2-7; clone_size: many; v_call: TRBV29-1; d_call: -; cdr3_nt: TGCAGCGTTGAAGTGGGGGTGGGGTCCTACGAGCAGTACTTC; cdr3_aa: CSVEVGVGSYEQYF
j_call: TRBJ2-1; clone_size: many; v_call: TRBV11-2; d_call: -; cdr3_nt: TGTGCCAGCAGCTTAGGTGGGGCCACGGAGCAGTTCTTC; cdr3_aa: CASSLGGATEQFF
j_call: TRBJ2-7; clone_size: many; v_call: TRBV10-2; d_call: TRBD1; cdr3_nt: TGTGCCAGCCGGGACAGGGGCTACGAGCAGTACTTC; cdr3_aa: CASRDRGYEQYF
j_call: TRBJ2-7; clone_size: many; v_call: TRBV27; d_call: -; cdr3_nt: TGTGCCAGCAGCGGAGGGCCCTCCAGGGTCGAGCAGTACTTC; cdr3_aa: CASSGGPSRVEQYF
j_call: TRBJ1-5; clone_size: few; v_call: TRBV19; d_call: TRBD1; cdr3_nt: TGTGCCAGTAGTAAGGGACAGTATAGCAATCAGCCCCAGCATTTT; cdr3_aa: CASSKGQYSNQPQHF